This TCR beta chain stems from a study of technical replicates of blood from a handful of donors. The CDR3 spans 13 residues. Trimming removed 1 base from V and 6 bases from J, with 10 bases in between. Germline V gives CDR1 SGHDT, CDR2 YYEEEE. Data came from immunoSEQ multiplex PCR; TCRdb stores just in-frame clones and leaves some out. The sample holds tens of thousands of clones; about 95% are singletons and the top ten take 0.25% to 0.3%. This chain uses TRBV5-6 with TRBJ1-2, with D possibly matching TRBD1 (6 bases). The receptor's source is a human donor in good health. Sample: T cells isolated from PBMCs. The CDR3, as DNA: TGTGCCAGCAGCTTGAAATCAGGGGATGGCTACACCTTC. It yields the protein CASSLKSGDGYTF.